The clone carrying this T cell receptor (beta chain) was seen many times. Its antigen is currently unknown. CDR3 length: 15 residues. These data come from a study of T-cell reconstitution after alpha-beta-depleted transplantation in children. Study outcomes and limitations: One year post-transplant, T-cell counts and diversity were largely derived from T cells produced anew. Reported findings indicate that, about two months after transplant, alpha-beta T cells came from several hundred expanded clones, which were derived from non-depleted graft cells.

Unique molecular identifiers were built into the TCRbeta library. TCRdb reprocessed the PCR reads via MiXCR and lists one record per CDR3 protein. The table records approximately 290,000 distinct CDR3 sequences, approximately 10% of them present only once. The chain carries TRBV21-1 and TRBJ2-2. TRBV21-1 is flagged as a pseudogene. The source was peripheral blood, collected 180 days after TCRalphabeta/CD19-depleted stem cell transplant. The source is a male patient between 2 and 15 years old who had a stem cell transplant for chronic granulomatous disease, so the T cells may come from the graft donor. The CDR3 DNA is TGTGCCAGCCTTCAAACGACGGCGAACACCGGGGAGCTGTTTTTT. Amino acid sequence: CASLQTTANTGELFF.